This T cell receptor (beta chain) comes out of a study of shared clonotypes between healthy human individuals. TCRdb keeps only in-frame clones here, not all; method: immunoSEQ multiplex PCR. The sample records a few million clones, about 92% being singletons. Germline V lookup: CDR1 SEHNR, CDR2 FQNEAQ (reference sequence). This CDR3 region has 12 residues. Trimming took off 4 bases at V and 1 base at J, with 4 bases between the two ends. This chain joins TRBV7-9 and TRBJ1-1; D uncertain. This TCR was recovered from a man between 18 and 29 years old in good health. Some clones in this sample may be carry-over from other donors' samples. Sequencing was performed on naive CD4+ T cells from PBMCs. Subset meaning: CD45RA+ positively selected. The CDR3 sequence: CASSYKNTEAFF. In nucleotides, the CDR3 is TGTGCCAGCAGCTACAAGAACACTGAAGCTTTCTTT.